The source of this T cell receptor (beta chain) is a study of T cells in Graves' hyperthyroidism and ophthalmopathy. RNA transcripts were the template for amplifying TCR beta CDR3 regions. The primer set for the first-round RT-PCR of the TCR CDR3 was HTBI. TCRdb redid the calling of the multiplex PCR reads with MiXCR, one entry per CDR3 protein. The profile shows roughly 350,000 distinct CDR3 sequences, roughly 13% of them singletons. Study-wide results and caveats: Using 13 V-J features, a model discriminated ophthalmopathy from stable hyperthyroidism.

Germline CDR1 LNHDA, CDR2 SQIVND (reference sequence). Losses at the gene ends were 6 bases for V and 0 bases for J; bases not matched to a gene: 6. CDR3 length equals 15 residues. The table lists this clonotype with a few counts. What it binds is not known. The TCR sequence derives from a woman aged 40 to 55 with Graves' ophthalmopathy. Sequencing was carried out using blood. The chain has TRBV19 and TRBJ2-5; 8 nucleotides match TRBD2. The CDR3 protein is CASREMRGDQETQYF. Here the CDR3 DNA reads TGTGCCAGTAGGGAGATGCGGGGGGACCAAGAGACCCAGTACTTC.